Described below is a single TCR beta chain sequence and its context. What it binds is not known. From germline, CDR1 is SGHVS and CDR2 FQNEAQ. The CDR3 runs 15 residues. The V and J ends lost 5 bases and 1 base, in that order; junction bases with no gene match: 8. The data originate from a study of T cells in Graves' hyperthyroidism and ophthalmopathy. Study summary: Initial diagnosis, before any treatment, was when peripheral blood was collected. Study-wide findings and caveats: Most thyroid clonotypes expanded above 0.001 appeared in blood too.

Amplification yielded TCR beta CDR3 regions, with RNA transcripts as the source. The HTBI primer set served for first-round RT-PCR of the TCR CDR3. TCRdb itself ran the multiplex PCR reads through MiXCR, one entry per CDR3 protein. Here the sample spans under 300,000 distinct CDR3 sequences, about an eighth being singletons. Diagnosis rested on symptoms, serum thyroxine and TRAb, thyroid ultrasound, and orbital computed tomography. The PBMCs had their origin in roughly 9.4 ml of fresh peripheral blood. The clonotype was recovered from a woman under 40 with Graves' hyperthyroidism that later progressed to Graves' ophthalmopathy. The V and J genes are TRBV7-8 and TRBJ2-7; TRBD2 matches at 7 bases. The specimen sequenced was blood. CDR3 nucleotide sequence: TGTGCCAGCAGCCAAAATGGCGGGAGTTCCTACGAGCAGTACTTC. Its translation is CASSQNGGSSYEQYF.